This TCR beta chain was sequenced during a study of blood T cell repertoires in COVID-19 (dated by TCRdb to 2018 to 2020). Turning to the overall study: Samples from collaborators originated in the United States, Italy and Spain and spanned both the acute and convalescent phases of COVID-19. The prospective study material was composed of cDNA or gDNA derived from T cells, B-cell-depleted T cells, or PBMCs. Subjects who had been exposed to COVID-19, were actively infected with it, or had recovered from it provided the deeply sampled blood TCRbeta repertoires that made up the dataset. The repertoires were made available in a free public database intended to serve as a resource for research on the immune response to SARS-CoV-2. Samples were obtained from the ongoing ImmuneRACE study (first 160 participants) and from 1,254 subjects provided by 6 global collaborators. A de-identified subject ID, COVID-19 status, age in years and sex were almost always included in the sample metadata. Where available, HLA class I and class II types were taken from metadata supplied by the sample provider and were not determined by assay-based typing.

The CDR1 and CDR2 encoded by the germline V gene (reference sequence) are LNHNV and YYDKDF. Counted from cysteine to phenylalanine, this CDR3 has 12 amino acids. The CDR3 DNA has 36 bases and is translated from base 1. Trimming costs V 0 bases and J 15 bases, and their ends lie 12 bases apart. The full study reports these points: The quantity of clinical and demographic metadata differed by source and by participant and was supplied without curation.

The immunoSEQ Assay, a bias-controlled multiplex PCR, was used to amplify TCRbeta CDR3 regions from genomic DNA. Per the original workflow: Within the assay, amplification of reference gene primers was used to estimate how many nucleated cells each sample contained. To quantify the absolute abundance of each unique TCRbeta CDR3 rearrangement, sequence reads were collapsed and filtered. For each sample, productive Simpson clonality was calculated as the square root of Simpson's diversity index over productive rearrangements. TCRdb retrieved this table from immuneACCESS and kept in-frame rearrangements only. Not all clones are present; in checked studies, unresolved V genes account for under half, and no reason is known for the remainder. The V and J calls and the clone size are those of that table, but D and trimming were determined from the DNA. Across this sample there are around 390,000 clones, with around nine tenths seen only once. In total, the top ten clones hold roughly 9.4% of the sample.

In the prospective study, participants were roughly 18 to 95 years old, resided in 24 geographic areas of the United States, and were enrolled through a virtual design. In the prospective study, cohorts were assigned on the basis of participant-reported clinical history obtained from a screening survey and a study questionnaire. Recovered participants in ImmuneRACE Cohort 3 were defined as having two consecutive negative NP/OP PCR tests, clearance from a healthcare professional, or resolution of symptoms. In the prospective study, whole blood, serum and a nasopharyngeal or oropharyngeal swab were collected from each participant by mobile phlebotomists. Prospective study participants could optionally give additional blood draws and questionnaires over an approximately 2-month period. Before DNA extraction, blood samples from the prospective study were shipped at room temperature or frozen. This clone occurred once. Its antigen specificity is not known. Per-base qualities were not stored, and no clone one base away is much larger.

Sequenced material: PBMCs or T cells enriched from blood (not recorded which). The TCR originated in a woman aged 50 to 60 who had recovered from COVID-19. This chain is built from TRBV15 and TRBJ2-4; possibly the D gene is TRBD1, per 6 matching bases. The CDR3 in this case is CATSRDRQARYF. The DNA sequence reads TGTGCCACCAGCAGAGACCGACAGGCCAGGTACTTC. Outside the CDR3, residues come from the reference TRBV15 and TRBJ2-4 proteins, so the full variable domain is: DAMVIQNPRYQVTQFGKPVTLSCSQTLNHNVMYWYQQKSSQAPKLLFHYYDKDFNNEADTPDNFQSRRPNTSFCFLDIRSPGLGDTAMYLCATSRDRQARYFGAGTRLSVL.